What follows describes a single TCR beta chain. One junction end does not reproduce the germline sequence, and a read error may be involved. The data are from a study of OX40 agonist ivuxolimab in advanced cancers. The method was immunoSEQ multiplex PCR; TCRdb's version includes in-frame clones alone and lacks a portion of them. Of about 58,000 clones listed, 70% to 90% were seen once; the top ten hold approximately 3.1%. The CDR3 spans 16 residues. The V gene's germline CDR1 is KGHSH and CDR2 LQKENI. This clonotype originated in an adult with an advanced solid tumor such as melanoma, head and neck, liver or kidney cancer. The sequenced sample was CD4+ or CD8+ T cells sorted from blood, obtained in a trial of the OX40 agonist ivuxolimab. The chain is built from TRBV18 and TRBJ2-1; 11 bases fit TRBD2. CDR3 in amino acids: CASSPPGTSGTNEQFF. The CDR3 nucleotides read TGTGCCAGCTCGCCACCCGGGACTAGCGGAACTAATGAGCAGTTCTTC. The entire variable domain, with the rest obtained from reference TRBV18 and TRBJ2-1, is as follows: NAGVMQNPRHLVRRRGQEARLRCSPMKGHSHVYWYRQLPEEGLKFMVYLQKENIIDESGMPKERFSAEFPKEGPSILRIQQVVRGDSAAYFCASSPPGTSGTNEQFFGPGTRLTVL.